This TCR beta chain originates from a study of control samples from healthy donors and cancer patients. Germline loops: CDR1 MNHEY, CDR2 SVGEGT. V shed 5 bases and J shed 7 bases, with 14 bases lying between them. There are 14 residues in the CDR3. Clones were sequenced by immunoSEQ multiplex PCR, and TCRdb holds only the in-frame ones, with some missing. The repertoire has 140,000 or so clones, 85% to 95% of them found once; the top ten carry 13% to 15%. The chain is built from TRBV6-2 or TRBV6-3 and TRBJ2-2, with D maybe TRBD1 (5 bases). Source material: PBMCs. The source of this sequence is a man in his 60s with colorectal cancer. In DNA, the CDR3 is TGTGCCAGCAGTCGGCAGGGTATAGGCGGGGAGCTGTTTTTT. Translated: CASSRQGIGGELFF.